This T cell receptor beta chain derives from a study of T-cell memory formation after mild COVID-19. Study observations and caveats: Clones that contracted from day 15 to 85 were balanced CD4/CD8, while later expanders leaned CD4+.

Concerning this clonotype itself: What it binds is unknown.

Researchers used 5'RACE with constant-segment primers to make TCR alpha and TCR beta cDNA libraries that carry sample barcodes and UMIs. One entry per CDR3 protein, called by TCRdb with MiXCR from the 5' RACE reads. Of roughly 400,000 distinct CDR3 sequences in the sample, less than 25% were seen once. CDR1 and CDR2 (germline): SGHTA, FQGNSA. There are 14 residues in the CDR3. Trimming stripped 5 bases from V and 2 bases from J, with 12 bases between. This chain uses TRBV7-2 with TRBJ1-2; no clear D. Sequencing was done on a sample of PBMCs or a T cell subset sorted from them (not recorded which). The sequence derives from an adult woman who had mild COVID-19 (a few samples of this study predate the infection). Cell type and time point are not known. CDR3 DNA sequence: TGTGCCAGCAGCATTCCTGAGGAGAACTATGGCTACACCTTC. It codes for CASSIPEENYGYTF.